This T cell receptor (beta chain) is from a study of regulatory T cells in long-lasting Graves disease (dated by TCRdb to 2020 to 2023). About the investigation overall: In the newly diagnosed Graves' disease group, patients had been taking antithyroid drugs for less than 3 months. Patients with persistent Graves' disease were compared with patients with newly diagnosed Graves' disease using TCR sequencing and RNA sequencing of peripheral blood. The study was registered as a clinical trial and conducted in China. A total of about 33 samples underwent TCR sequencing, from 13 patients with persistent Graves' disease and around 20 patients with newly diagnosed Graves' disease. Broader findings and caveats from the paper: Only peripheral blood was studied, because thyroid tissue, the primary lesion, was inaccessible. Preferential use of TRBV28, TRBJ1-2 and TRBJ2-5 was observed in persistent disease, whereas TRBV20-1 and TRBJ2-1 were favored in newly diagnosed disease. Sequencing and analysis were limited to the TCR beta chain. The authors noted that the small sample size was a limitation that may lower accuracy. More public clonotypes were shared among persistent patients (2,741) than among newly diagnosed patients (more than 950). Persistent Graves' disease patients showed lower TCR Shannon entropy and fewer highly expanded clones than newly diagnosed patients, suggesting clonal expansion.

What this sample's time point label stands for: newly diagnosed GD, antithyroid drugs for less than 3 months. For both TCR sequencing and RNA sequencing, RNA was extracted from PBMCs using TRIzol. Graves' disease was diagnosed according to American Thyroid Association guidelines. The patients came from an endocrinology department in Xi'an, China. From each patient, about 8.9 milliliters of peripheral blood was collected into an EDTA anticoagulant tube. PBMCs were isolated by Ficoll Paque Plus density gradient separation without further T cell sorting. An Agilent 2100 Bioanalyzer and agarose gel were used to check RNA quality, while a NanoDrop 2000 measured RNA concentration. CDR1 KGHDR and CDR2 SFDVKD were looked up in the germline V gene. The cysteine opens and the phenylalanine closes a CDR3 of 13 amino acids. Of all the DNA, just the CDR3 is kept, 39 bases in frame from base 1. A distance of 6 bases separates the germline ends of V and J, which lose 4 bases and 1 base respectively.

At least ten counts were recorded for this clonotype. No antigen is known for it. The record has no base qualities; no much larger clone is one base away. Libraries were built with multiplex PCR. The listed sequencing device is Illumina HiSeq 4000. TCR beta libraries were built with iRepertoire HTBI primers and Arm-PCR amplification of CDR3 regions. PCR products were gel purified before sequencing. The study's processing was this. Across samples, about 64 TRBV and 12 to 15 TRBJ segments were identified and used for gene usage analysis of CDR3 amino acid clonotypes. Filtered high-quality paired reads were merged into contigs using COPE and FqMerger. Contigs were aligned with BLAST to IMGT TRBV, TRBD and TRBJ reference genes, and CDR3 was defined per IMGT. Any clonotype with a frequency above 0.1% was classified as a highly expanded clone. Shannon entropy served as the measure of repertoire diversity, while the Gini coefficient captured V-J evenness. Clonotypes shared by more than one individual were considered public. TCRdb ran its own pipeline on the public reads, namely fastp trimming at Q25 and MiXCR clone calling, and kept in-frame beta chains. Rows matching on CDR3 protein sequence are summarized as one entry with the most common DNA and genes. These V and J calls originate from TCRdb's pipeline instead of the authors' own analysis. This sample is represented by 200,000 to 250,000 distinct CDR3 sequences; around a fifth of them were singletons. Clones ranked in the top ten supply approximately 10% of the sample.

These sequences were also reported in another study, on T cells in Graves' hyperthyroidism and ophthalmopathy. As that second paper reports: Graves' hyperthyroidism was defined as stable when no progression to ophthalmopathy occurred over 18 months of follow-up. Hyperthyroidism patients were newly diagnosed, with disease duration under 2 months, and aged 18 to 65 years. The study excluded patients with uncontrolled infections, other autoimmune diseases, pregnancy or lactation. Diagnoses were established on the basis of clinical symptoms, serum thyroxine and TRAb, thyroid ultrasound, and orbital computed tomography. The first round of RT-PCR for the TCR CDR3 was performed with the HTBI primer set and the Qiagen OneStep RT-PCR kit. Most expanded thyroid clonotypes (frequency above 0.001) were also detected in blood, suggesting blood repertoires may reflect thyroid immune responses. A model built on a 13 V-J signature distinguished ophthalmopathy from stable hyperthyroidism, reaching around 87% sensitivity and around 81% specificity in cross-validation and 80%/75% in testing. During validation, the model predicted progression to ophthalmopathy a median of about 6.5 months ahead of onset, with roughly 65% sensitivity and 72.22% specificity. A discovery cohort of approximately 97 patients, approximately 45 with Graves' ophthalmopathy and 57 with stable Graves' hyperthyroidism, was used to find distinguishing TCR V-J signatures. Prospective prediction of ophthalmopathy was tested in an independent validation cohort consisting of 18 hyperthyroidism patients and around 17 patients who later progressed to ophthalmopathy. The 90 to 100 discovery patients were randomly divided into training and test sets at a 7:3 ratio. In addition, the study compared T-cell repertoires in thyroid tissue and in blood from 6 or 7 Graves' hyperthyroidism patients. Following sampling, methimazole starting at 30 mg daily was given to hyperthyroidism patients, and high-dose intravenous methylprednisolone was given to ophthalmopathy patients. The libraries were constructed in a second round of multiplex PCR and then size-selected and purified. The libraries were sequenced on an Illumina HiSeq2000 using paired-end 100 bp reads. Raw data were processed with SOAPnuke, discarding reads with adapters, uncalled bases, mean Phred below 15, or no exact constant-primer or identifier match. High-quality paired reads were merged using COPE v1.2.5, and each unique nucleotide sequence was defined as a clonotype. MiTCR v1.1 was used to align clonotypes to the IMGT TRBV, TRBD and TRBJ reference segments. The analysis included only V-J combinations with a frequency above 0.0001, which together covered 99% to 99.2% of the repertoires. A TCS score was defined as the ratio between F50 (clonal expansion) and ExV (chaos), using BLOSUM62-based TCRdist between CDR3 peptides within each V-J. Welch's t-statistics and random forest reduced just over 500 V-J features to roughly 13, which were used in a naive Bayes classifier (R e1071). No statistical method was used to set the sample size in advance, and investigators knew the group allocation. The paper describes TCR Vbeta CDR3 sequencing of 135 peripheral blood samples, made up of fewer than 50 ophthalmopathy patients, 70 to 80 hyperthyroidism patients and roughly 17 progressor patients.

The receptor's source is a woman aged 25 to 45 with Graves disease. Donor details come from another sample of the same person, matched by shared clones. Here the sequenced sample was peripheral blood mononuclear cells (PBMCs), taken at new diagnosis, from a patient treated with antithyroid drugs. The rearrangement combines TRBV24-1 with TRBJ1-1; the D region possibly corresponds to TRBD1 (5 bases align). CDR3 sequence: CATSEGGNTEAFF. The nucleotide sequence is TGTGCCACCAGTGAGGGGGGGAACACTGAAGCTTTCTTT.